This T cell receptor beta chain is drawn from a study of CD8+ T cells in alopecia areata. About the study: Tofacitinib continued for 6 to 18 months and was then withheld for 6 months.

Stated treatment: oral pan-JAK inhibitor, 5-10 mg twice daily. Alopecia areata patients gave lesional scalp punch biopsies and peripheral blood samples. A remark on this clone: Antigen: not known.

Following extraction, RNA underwent reverse transcription to cDNA, which served as the sequencing template. Sequencing was performed with immunoSEQ multiplex PCR; in TCRdb, only in-frame clones are kept and a portion is missing. The data contain 180,000 or so clones, roughly 50% of them singletons. Trimming pared 3 bases from V and 3 bases from J, leaving 20 bases between. Germline-derived CDR1 and CDR2 are LNHDA and SQIVND (reference sequence). This CDR3 is 17 amino acids long. Study-level results: In lesional scalp, particularly from alopecia totalis/universalis, clonality was higher than in normal scalp.

The V gene is TRBV19, the J gene TRBJ1-1; D may be TRBD1 (5 bases). This receptor was taken from a human donor with alopecia areata. Sequencing used CD4+ T cells sorted from blood, obtained between weeks 55 and 65, from a patient treated with tofacitinib. The chain's CDR3 is CASSIGPGGSWDTEAFF. For the CDR3, the DNA is TGTGCCAGTAGTATCGGGCCCGGGGGAAGTTGGGACACTGAAGCTTTCTTT.